A single TCR beta chain is shown here with its context. The antigen is not known. CDR3 size: 14 residues. V lost 5 bases, J lost 2 bases, and 11 bases lay in between. Germline-derived CDR1 and CDR2 are LNHNV and YYDKDF (reference sequence). The data are from a study of PD-1 blockade in classical Hodgkin lymphoma. Some clones are missing from TCRdb's copy, which holds only in-frame ones; the method was immunoSEQ multiplex PCR. Of some 90,000 clones in the sample, around 90% were seen once. Every single patient, without exception, relapsed after autologous stem cell transplantation, and brentuximab vedotin exposure varied. Study-level points and caveats: There was a significant rise in CD4+ TCR diversity by C4D1, with no such rise for CD8+.

The chain couples TRBV15 to TRBJ2-3; D may be TRBD1 or TRBD2 (5 bases each). The TCR originated in a human donor with classical Hodgkin lymphoma. Material: peripheral blood mononuclear cells (PBMCs), obtained before the second cycle of nivolumab. The CDR3: CATSLGGITDTQYF. The CDR3 DNA sequence: TGTGCCACCAGCCTTGGGGGTATCACAGATACGCAGTATTTT.